This T cell receptor (beta chain) was profiled in a study of neurological immune-mediated disorders. Noted time point: longitudinal time-point 1 (baseline). This clonotype was seen at least ten times. There are 14 residues in the CDR3. Per germline, CDR1 MDHEN and CDR2 SYDVKM. The ends were cut back, 1 base at V and 4 bases at J, with 10 bases in the middle. TCRdb passed the 5' RACE reads through MiXCR, listing each CDR3 protein once. Of tens of thousands of distinct CDR3 sequences detected, approximately 13% appear once; the ten largest clones hold 3.5% to 5.5%. Sequencing was done on a sample of PBMCs. The source of this sequence is a female donor with HTLV-1-associated myelopathy (HAM/TSP). The chain links TRBV28 to TRBJ1-2, with D possibly matching TRBD1 (6 bases). In nucleotides, the CDR3 is TGTGCCAGCAGTTTATCTCCGGGGGCCTATGGCTACACCTTC. Protein sequence: CASSLSPGAYGYTF.